Given below is one T cell receptor beta chain in context. A junction end diverges from the germline sequence, so it may reflect a read error. The data are from a study of early T cells in non-severe SARS-CoV-2 infection. In the library, individual cDNA molecules carried attached unique molecular identifiers. TCRdb re-called the 5' RACE reads with MiXCR, one entry per CDR3 protein. The sample yields more than 65,000 distinct CDR3 sequences, roughly 15% seen once. CDR1 is MDHEN, CDR2 SYDVKM, per germline. CDR3 length: 15 amino acids. J is TRBJ2-7 and V is TRBV28; perhaps TRBD2 as D (5 bases). The clonotype comes from an adult who was a healthcare worker with PCR-confirmed SARS-CoV-2 infection or an uninfected control (not recorded which). The source was whole blood, collected at baseline. The CDR3: CASSSPAGLSYDQYF. In DNA, the CDR3 is TGTGCCAGCAGTTCTCCTGCGGGTTTGTCCTACGATCAGTACTTC.